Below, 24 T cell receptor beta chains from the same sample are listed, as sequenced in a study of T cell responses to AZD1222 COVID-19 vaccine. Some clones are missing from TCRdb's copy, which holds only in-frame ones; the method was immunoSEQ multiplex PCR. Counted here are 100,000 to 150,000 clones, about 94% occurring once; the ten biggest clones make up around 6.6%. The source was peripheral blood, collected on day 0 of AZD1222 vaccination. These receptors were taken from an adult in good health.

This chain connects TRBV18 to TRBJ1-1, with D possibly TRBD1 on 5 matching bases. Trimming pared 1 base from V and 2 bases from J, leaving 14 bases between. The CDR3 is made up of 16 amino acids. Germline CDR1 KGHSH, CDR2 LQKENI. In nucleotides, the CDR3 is TGTGCCAGCTCACCACGCACGACAGAGGCAAACACTGAAGCTTTCTTT. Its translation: CASSPRTTEANTEAFF.

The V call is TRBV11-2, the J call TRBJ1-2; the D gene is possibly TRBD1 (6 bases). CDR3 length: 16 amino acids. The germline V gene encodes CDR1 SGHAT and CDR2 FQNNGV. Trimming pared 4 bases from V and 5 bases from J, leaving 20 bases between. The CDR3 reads CASSSIKDGGQYGYTF. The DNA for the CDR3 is TGTGCCAGCAGCTCAATTAAAGATGGGGGGCAATATGGCTACACCTTC. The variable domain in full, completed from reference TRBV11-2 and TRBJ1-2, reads EAGVAQSPRYKIIEKRQSVAFWCNPISGHATLYWYQQILGQGPKLLIQFQNNGVVDDSQLPKDRFSAERLKGVDSTLKIQPAKLEDSAVYLCASSSIKDGGQYGYTFGSGTRLTVV.

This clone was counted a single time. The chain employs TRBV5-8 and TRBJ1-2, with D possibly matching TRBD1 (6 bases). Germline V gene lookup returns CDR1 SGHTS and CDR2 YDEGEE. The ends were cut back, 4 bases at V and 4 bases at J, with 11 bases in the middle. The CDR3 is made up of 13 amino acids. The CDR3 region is CASSPDRLYGYTF. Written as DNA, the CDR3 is TGTGCCAGCAGCCCAGACAGGCTCTATGGCTACACCTTC.

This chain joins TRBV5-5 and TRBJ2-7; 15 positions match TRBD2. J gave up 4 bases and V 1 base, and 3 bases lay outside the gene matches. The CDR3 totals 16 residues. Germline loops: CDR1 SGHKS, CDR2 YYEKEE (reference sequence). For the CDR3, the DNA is TGTGCCAGCAGCTTGAGTGGGACTAGCGGGAGGTACGAGCAGTACTTC. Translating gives CASSLSGTSGRYEQYF.

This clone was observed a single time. The CDR3, as DNA: TGTGCCAGCAGCCCCGGTACCGCGGGAAACACCGGGGAGCTGTTTTTT. Translation gives CASSPGTAGNTGELFF. The rearrangement joins TRBV4-2 to TRBJ2-2; tentative D call: TRBD2 (6 bases). V was trimmed by 4 bases and J by 2 bases, leaving 14 bases between them. The CDR3 loop spans 16 amino acids. Germline V gene lookup returns CDR1 LGHNA and CDR2 YNFKEQ.

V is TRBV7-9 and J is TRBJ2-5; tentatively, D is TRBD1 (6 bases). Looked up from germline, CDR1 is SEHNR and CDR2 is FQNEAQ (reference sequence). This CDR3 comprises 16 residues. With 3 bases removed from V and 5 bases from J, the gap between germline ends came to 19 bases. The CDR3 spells CASSFPPTGHGETQYF. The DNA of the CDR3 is TGTGCCAGCAGCTTCCCCCCGACAGGCCACGGGGAGACCCAGTACTTC. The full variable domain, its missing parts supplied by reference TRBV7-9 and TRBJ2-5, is DTGVSQNPRHKITKRGQNVTFRCDPISEHNRLYWYRQTLGQGPEFLTYFQNEAQLEKSRLLSDRFSAERPKGSFSTLEIQRTEQGDSAMYLCASSFPPTGHGETQYFGPGTRLLVL.

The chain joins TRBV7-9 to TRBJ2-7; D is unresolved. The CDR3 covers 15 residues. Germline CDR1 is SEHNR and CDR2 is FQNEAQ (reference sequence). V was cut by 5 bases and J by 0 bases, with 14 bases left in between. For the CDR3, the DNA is TGTGCCAGCAGCCCGACAAGCCTCCTCTCCTACGAGCAGTACTTC. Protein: CASSPTSLLSYEQYF.

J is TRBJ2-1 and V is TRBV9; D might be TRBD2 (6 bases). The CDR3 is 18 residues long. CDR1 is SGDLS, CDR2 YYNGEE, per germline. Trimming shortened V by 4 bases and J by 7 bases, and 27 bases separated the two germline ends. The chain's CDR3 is CASSPRLFMGGAGNEQFF. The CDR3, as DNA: TGTGCCAGCAGCCCTCGTCTATTCATGGGAGGTGCGGGGAATGAGCAGTTCTTC.

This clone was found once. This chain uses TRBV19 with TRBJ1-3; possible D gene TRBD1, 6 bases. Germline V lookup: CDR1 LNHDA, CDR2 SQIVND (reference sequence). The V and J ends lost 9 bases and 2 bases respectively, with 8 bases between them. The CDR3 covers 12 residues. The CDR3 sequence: CASEGAGNTIYF. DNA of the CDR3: TGTGCCAGCGAGGGGGCTGGAAACACCATATATTTT.

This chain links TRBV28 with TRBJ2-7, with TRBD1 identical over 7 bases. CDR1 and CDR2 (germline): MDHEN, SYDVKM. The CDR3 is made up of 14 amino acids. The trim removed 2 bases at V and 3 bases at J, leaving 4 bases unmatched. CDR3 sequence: CASSLTGQLYEQYF. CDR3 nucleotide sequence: TGTGCCAGCAGTTTAACGGGACAGCTCTACGAGCAGTACTTC.

CDR3 nucleotides: TGTGCCACCGGCGGGGGAACGGGAGCCCGTTATGGCTACACCTTC. This sequence encodes CATGGGTGARYGYTF. The chain carries TRBV15 and TRBJ1-2; TRBD1 might be the D (5 bases). V was pared by 8 bases and J by 5 bases, with 21 bases between. CDR3 length: 15 residues. CDR1 and CDR2 (germline): LNHNV, YYDKDF (reference sequence).

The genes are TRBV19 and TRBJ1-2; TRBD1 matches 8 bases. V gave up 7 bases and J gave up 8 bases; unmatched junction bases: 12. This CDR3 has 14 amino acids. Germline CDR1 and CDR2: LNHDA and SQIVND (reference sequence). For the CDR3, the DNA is TGTGCCAGTACCTACGGACAGGGACTGAACGGCTACACCTTC. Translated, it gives CASTYGQGLNGYTF.

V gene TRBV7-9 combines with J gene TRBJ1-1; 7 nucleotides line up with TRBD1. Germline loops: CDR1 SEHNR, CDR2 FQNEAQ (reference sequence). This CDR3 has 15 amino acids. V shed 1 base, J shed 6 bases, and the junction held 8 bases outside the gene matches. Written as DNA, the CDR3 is TGTGCCAGCAGCTTAGTATACGACAGGGTAGCTGAAGCTTTCTTT. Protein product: CASSLVYDRVAEAFF.

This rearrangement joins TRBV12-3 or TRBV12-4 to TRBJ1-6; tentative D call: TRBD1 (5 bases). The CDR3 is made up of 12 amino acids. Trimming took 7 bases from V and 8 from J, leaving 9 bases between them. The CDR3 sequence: CASTGSYSPLHF. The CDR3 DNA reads TGTGCCAGCACAGGGTCGTATTCACCCCTCCACTTT.

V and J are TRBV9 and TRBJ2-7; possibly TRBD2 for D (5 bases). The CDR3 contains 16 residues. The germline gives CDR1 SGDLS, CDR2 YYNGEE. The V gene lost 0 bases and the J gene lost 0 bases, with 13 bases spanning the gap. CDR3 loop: CASSVAEDRSSYEQYF. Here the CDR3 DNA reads TGTGCCAGCAGCGTAGCGGAGGATCGGAGCTCCTACGAGCAGTACTTC.

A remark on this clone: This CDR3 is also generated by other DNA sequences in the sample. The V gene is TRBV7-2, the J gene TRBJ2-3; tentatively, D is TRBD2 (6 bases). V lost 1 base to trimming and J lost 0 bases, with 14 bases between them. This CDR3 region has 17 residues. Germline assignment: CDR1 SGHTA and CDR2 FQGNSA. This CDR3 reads CASSLGPAGLSTDTQYF. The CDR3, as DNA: TGTGCCAGCAGCTTAGGCCCGGCGGGACTTAGCACAGATACGCAGTATTTT.

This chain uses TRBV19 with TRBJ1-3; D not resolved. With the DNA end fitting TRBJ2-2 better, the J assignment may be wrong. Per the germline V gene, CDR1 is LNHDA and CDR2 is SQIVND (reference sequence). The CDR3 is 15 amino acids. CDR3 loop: CASSIQAVNTGELFF. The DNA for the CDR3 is TGTGCCAGTAGTATTCAGGCAGTCAACACCGGGGAGCTGTTTTTT.

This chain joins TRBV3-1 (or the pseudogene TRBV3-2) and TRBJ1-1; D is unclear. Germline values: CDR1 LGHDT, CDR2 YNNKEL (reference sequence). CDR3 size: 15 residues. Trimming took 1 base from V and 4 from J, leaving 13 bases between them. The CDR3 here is CASSQGRLRGTEAFF. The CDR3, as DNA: TGTGCCAGCAGCCAAGGGCGTCTAAGAGGCACTGAAGCTTTCTTT.

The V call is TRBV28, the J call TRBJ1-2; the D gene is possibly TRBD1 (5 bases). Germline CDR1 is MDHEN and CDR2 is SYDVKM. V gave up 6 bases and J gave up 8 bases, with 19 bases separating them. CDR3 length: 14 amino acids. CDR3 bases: TGTGCCAGCAGACCCCGGGGGGTGGTAAGCGGCTACACCTTC. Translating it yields CASRPRGVVSGYTF.

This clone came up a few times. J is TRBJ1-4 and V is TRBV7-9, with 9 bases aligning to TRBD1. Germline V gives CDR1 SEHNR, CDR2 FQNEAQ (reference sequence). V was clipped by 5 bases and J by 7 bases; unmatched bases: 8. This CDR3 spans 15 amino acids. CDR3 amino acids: CASSLWDRAPEKLFF. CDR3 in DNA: TGTGCCAGCAGCCTATGGGACAGGGCCCCTGAAAAACTGTTTTTT.

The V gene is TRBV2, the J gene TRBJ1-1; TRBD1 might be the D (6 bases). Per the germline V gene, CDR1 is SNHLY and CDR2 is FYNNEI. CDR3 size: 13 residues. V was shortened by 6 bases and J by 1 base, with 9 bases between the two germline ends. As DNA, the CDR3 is TGTGCCAGCAGGGGAGGGGGGAACACTGAAGCTTTCTTT. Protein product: CASRGGGNTEAFF. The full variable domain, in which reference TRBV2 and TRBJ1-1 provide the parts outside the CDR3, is EPEVTQTPSHQVTQMGQEVILRCVPISNHLYFYWYRQILGQKVEFLVSFYNNEISEKSEIFDDQFSVERPDGSNFTLKIRSTKLEDSAMYFCASRGGGNTEAFFGQGTRLTVV.

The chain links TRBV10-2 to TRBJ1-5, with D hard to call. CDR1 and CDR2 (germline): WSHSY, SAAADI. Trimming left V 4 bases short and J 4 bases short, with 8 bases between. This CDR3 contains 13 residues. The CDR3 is CASSVGINQPQHF. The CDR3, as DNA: TGCGCCAGCAGTGTTGGGATTAATCAGCCCCAGCATTTT.

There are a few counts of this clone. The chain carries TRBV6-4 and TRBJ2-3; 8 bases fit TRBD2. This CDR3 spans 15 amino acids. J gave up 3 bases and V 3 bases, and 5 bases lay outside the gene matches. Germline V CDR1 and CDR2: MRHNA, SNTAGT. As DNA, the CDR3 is TGTGCCAGCAGTGAATTACCGGGAGGGACAGATACGCAGTATTTT. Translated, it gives CASSELPGGTDTQYF.

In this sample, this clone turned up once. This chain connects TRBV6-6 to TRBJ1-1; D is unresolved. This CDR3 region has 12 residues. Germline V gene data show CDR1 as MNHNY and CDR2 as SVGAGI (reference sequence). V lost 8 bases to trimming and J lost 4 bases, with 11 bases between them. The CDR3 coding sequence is TGTGCCAGCTTTTCTCTACCCACTGAAGCTTTCTTT. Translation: CASFSLPTEAFF.